The clone carrying this TCR beta chain appeared a few times. The data were taken from a study of cytomegalovirus exposure and HLA in healthy donors. PCR was performed using 60 Vbeta and 13 Jbeta primers. The table came from immunoSEQ multiplex PCR; TCRdb's copy has only in-frame clones and leaves some out. Of about 270,000 clones listed, about nine tenths are singletons. CDR3 length: 17 residues. Per the germline V gene, CDR1 is KGHSH and CDR2 is LQKENI. Trimming shortened V by 2 bases and J by 6 bases, and 22 bases separated the two germline ends. The sequence was collected from a man aged 35 to 55 in good health and CMV-seropositive. Sequenced: PBMCs. V gene TRBV18 combines with J gene TRBJ1-1; tentatively, D is TRBD1 (6 bases). The CDR3 loop is CASSPYLTGREMPEAFF. For the CDR3, the DNA is TGTGCCAGCTCACCATATCTTACAGGGAGGGAGATGCCTGAAGCTTTCTTT. The full variable domain, with the rest looked up from reference TRBV18 and TRBJ1-1, is NAGVMQNPRHLVRRRGQEARLRCSPMKGHSHVYWYRQLPEEGLKFMVYLQKENIIDESGMPKERFSAEFPKEGPSILRIQQVVRGDSAAYFCASSPYLTGREMPEAFFGQGTRLTVV.